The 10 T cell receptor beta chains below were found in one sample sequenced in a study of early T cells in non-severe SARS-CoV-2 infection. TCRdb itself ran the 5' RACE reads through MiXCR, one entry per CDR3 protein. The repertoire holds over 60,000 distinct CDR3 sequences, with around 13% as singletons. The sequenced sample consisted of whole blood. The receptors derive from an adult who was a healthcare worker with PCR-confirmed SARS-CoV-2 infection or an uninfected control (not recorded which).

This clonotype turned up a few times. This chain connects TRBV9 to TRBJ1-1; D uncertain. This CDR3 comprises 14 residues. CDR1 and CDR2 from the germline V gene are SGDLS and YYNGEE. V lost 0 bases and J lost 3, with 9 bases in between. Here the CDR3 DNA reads TGTGCCAGCAGCGTAGTAGCGCGGGACACTGAAGCTTTCTTT. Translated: CASSVVARDTEAFF.

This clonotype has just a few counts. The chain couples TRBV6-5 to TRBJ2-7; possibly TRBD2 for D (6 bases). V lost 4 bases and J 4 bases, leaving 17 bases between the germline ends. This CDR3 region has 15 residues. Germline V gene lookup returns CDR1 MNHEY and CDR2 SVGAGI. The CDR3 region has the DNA TGTGCCAGCAGTTCCGTGGAGGGTGGTAAGTACGAGCAGTACTTC. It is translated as CASSSVEGGKYEQYF.

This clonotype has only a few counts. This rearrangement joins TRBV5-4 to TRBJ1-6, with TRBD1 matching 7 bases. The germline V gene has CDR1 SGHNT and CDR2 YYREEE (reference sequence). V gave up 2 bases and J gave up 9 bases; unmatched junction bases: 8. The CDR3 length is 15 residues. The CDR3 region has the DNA TGTGCCAGCAGCTTAAATGGCAACAGGGGTTCACCCCTCCACTTT. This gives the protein CASSLNGNRGSPLHF.

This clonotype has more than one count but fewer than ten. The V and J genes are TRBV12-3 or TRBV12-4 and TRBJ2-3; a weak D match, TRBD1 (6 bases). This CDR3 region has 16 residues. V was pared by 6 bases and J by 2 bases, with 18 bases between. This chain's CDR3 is CASRGETGGLTDTQYF. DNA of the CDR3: TGTGCCAGCAGGGGGGAGACAGGAGGACTCACAGATACGCAGTATTTT.

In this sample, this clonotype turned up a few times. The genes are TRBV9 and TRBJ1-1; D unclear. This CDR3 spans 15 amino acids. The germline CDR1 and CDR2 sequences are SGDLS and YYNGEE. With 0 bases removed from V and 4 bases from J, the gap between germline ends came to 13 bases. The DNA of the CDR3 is TGTGCCAGCAGCGTAGGGAACAGTCCGGGCACTGAAGCTTTCTTT. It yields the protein CASSVGNSPGTEAFF.

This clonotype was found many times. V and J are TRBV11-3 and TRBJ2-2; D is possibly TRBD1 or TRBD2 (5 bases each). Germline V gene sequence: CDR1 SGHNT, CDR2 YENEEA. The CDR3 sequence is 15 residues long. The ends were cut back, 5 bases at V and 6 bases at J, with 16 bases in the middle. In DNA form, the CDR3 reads TGTGCCAGCAGCCACCGGGACCCAGGTTCCGGGGAGCTGTTTTTT. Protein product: CASSHRDPGSGELFF.

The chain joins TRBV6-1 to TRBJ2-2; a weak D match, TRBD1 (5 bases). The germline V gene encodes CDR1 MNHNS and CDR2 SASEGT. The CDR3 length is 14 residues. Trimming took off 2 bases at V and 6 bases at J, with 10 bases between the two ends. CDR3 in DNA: TGTGCCAGCAGTGAATGGGGCCGAGCCGGGGAGCTGTTTTTT. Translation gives CASSEWGRAGELFF.

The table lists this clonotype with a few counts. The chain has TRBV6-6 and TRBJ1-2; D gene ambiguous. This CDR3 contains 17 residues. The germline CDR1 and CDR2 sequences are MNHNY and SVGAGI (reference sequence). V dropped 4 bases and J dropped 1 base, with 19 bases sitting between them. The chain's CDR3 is CASSFVPVGDLNYGYTF. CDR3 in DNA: TGTGCCAGCAGTTTCGTCCCCGTCGGAGATCTTAACTATGGCTACACCTTC.

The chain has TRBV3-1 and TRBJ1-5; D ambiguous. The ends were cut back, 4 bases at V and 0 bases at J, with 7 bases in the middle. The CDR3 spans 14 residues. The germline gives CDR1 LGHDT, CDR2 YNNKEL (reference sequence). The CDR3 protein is CASSLQFSNQPQHF. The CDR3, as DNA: TGTGCCAGCAGCCTTCAGTTTAGCAATCAGCCCCAGCATTTT. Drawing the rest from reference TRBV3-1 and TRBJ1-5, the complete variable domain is DTAVSQTPKYLVTQMGNDKSIKCEQNLGHDTMYWYKQDSKKFLKIMFSYNNKELIINETVPNRFSPKSPDKAHLNLHINSLELGDSAVYFCASSLQFSNQPQHFGDGTRLSIL.

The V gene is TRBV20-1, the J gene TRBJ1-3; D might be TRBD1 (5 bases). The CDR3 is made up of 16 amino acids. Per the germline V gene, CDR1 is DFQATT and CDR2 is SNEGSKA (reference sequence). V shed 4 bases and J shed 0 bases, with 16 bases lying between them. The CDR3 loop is CSATTPGSHSGNTIYF. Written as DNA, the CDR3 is TGCAGTGCTACAACTCCAGGGAGTCACTCTGGAAACACCATATATTTT.